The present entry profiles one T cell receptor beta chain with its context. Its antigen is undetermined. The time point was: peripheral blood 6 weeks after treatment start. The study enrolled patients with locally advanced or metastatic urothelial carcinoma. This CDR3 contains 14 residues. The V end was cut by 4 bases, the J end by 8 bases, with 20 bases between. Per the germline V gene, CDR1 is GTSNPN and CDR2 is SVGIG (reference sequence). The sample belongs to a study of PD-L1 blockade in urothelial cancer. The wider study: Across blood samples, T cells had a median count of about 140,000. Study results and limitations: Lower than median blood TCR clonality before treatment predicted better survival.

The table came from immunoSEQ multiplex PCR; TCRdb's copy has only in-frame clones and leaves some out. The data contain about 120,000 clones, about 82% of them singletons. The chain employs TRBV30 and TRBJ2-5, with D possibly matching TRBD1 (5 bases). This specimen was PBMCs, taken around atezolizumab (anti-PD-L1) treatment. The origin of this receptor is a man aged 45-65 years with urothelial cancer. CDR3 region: CAWTDQGNKRTQYF. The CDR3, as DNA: TGTGCCTGGACCGATCAGGGAAACAAGAGAACCCAGTACTTC.